This is a list of T cell receptor beta chains from one sample in a study of T-cell reconstitution after alpha-beta-depleted transplantation in children. Using its own MiXCR run on the PCR reads, TCRdb lists one record per CDR3 protein. The profile shows about 870,000 distinct CDR3 sequences, roughly 16% of them singletons. The starting material was PBMCs, mostly from graft donor cells, obtained 360 days after TCRalphabeta/CD19-depleted stem cell transplant. The receptor source for this set is a male patient younger than 18 who had a stem cell transplant for acute lymphoblastic leukemia, so the T cells may come from the graft donor. CDR3s include the opening cysteine and the closing phenylalanine or tryptophan. Fields, in order: D gene, V gene, J gene, clone size, CDR3 protein, CDR3 DNA. D genes are given only for firm matches. Rows give clone size only sometimes, using once, few, many, or a class for an expanded clone.

D gene: .; V gene: TRBV3-1; J gene: TRBJ2-1; clone size: few; CDR3 protein: CASSLRRGNEQFF; CDR3 DNA: TGTGCCAGCAGCCTCCGTAGGGGCAATGAGCAGTTCTTC
D gene: .; V gene: TRBV5-1; J gene: TRBJ1-2; clone size: few; CDR3 protein: CASSPGWGKEGYTF; CDR3 DNA: TGCGCCAGCAGCCCCGGGTGGGGCAAGGAAGGCTACACCTTC
D gene: TRBD1; V gene: TRBV7-2; J gene: TRBJ2-7; clone size: many; CDR3 protein: CASSKWDRAYEQYF; CDR3 DNA: TGTGCCAGCAGCAAATGGGACAGGGCCTACGAGCAGTACTTC
D gene: .; V gene: TRBV7-9; J gene: TRBJ2-3; clone size: .; CDR3 protein: CAIKPSTDTQYF; CDR3 DNA: TGTGCCATCAAGCCTAGCACAGATACGCAGTATTTT
D gene: .; V gene: TRBV6-2/TRBV6-3; J gene: TRBJ1-1; clone size: once; CDR3 protein: CASSYFRITEAFF; CDR3 DNA: TGTGCCAGCAGTTACTTTAGGATCACTGAAGCTTTCTTT
D gene: .; V gene: TRBV12-3/TRBV12-4; J gene: TRBJ1-4; clone size: few; CDR3 protein: CASSLVLVGEKLFF; CDR3 DNA: TGTGCCAGCAGTTTAGTTCTTGTGGGTGAAAAACTGTTTTTT
D gene: TRBD1; V gene: TRBV7-9; J gene: TRBJ1-1; clone size: .; CDR3 protein: CASSRSWGQIDEAFF; CDR3 DNA: TGTGCCAGCAGCCGGAGCTGGGGACAGATAGATGAAGCTTTCTTT
D gene: TRBD2; V gene: TRBV29-1; J gene: TRBJ2-5; clone size: .; CDR3 protein: CSVERLAPLGTQYF; CDR3 DNA: TGCAGCGTTGAGAGACTAGCCCCACTCGGGACCCAGTACTTC
D gene: .; V gene: TRBV5-1; J gene: TRBJ2-7; clone size: many; CDR3 protein: CASSLGRGAEQYF; CDR3 DNA: TGCGCCAGCAGCTTGGGTCGAGGGGCGGAGCAGTACTTC
D gene: .; V gene: TRBV4-1; J gene: TRBJ2-6; clone size: .; CDR3 protein: CASSQGGLSGANVLTF; CDR3 DNA: TGCGCCAGCAGCCAAGGTGGACTTTCTGGGGCCAACGTCCTGACTTTC
D gene: .; V gene: TRBV25-1; J gene: TRBJ1-6; clone size: few; CDR3 protein: CASSDLDRGSLNSPLHF; CDR3 DNA: TGTGCCAGCAGTGATCTGGACAGAGGGAGTCTTAATTCACCCCTCCACTTT
D gene: TRBD2; V gene: TRBV6-5; J gene: TRBJ2-5; clone size: once; CDR3 protein: CASSSAGIAGGEETQYF; CDR3 DNA: TGTGCCAGCAGTTCCGCGGGAATAGCGGGAGGAGAAGAGACCCAGTACTTC
D gene: TRBD2; V gene: TRBV6-5; J gene: TRBJ2-3; clone size: few; CDR3 protein: CASSYSSRASGRAIDTQYF; CDR3 DNA: TGTGCCAGCAGTTACTCTTCTCGAGCTAGCGGGAGAGCCATAGATACGCAGTATTTT
D gene: .; V gene: TRBV12-3/TRBV12-4; J gene: TRBJ2-7; clone size: .; CDR3 protein: CASSPRAAISYEQYF; CDR3 DNA: TGTGCCAGCAGCCCCCGGGCAGCCATCTCCTACGAGCAGTACTTC
D gene: .; V gene: TRBV20-1; J gene: TRBJ2-5; clone size: few; CDR3 protein: CSASPQGETQYF; CDR3 DNA: TGCAGTGCTAGTCCGCAGGGAGAGACCCAGTACTTC
D gene: .; V gene: TRBV11-2; J gene: TRBJ2-2; clone size: .; CDR3 protein: CASILQLVSTGELFF; CDR3 DNA: TGTGCCAGCATCCTCCAGTTGGTTAGCACCGGGGAGCTGTTTTTT
D gene: TRBD2; V gene: TRBV11-2; J gene: TRBJ2-1; clone size: few; CDR3 protein: CASSLGLADHEQFF; CDR3 DNA: TGTGCCAGCAGCTTGGGACTAGCGGATCATGAGCAGTTCTTC
D gene: .; V gene: TRBV4-1; J gene: TRBJ2-1; clone size: .; CDR3 protein: CASSQRAQGSYNEQFF; CDR3 DNA: TGCGCCAGCAGCCAAAGGGCTCAGGGGTCCTACAATGAGCAGTTCTTC
D gene: .; V gene: TRBV4-1; J gene: TRBJ2-5; clone size: .; CDR3 protein: CASSPPWRKTQYF; CDR3 DNA: TGCGCCAGCAGCCCACCTTGGAGAAAGACCCAGTACTTC
D gene: TRBD2; V gene: TRBV5-6; J gene: TRBJ2-5; clone size: .; CDR3 protein: CASSWDSGIETQYF; CDR3 DNA: TGTGCCAGCAGCTGGGATAGCGGGATTGAGACCCAGTACTTC
D gene: .; V gene: TRBV12-5; J gene: TRBJ1-1; clone size: .; CDR3 protein: CASGAGNTEAFF; CDR3 DNA: TGTGCTAGTGGGGCCGGGAACACTGAAGCTTTCTTT
D gene: .; V gene: TRBV6-5; J gene: TRBJ1-6; clone size: .; CDR3 protein: CASSYSSTLPPHSPLHF; CDR3 DNA: TGTGCCAGCAGTTACTCCTCGACTCTACCCCCCCATTCACCCCTCCACTTT
D gene: .; V gene: TRBV7-2; J gene: TRBJ1-1; clone size: .; CDR3 protein: CASRPGMNTEAFF; CDR3 DNA: TGTGCCAGCAGACCCGGTATGAACACTGAAGCTTTCTTT
D gene: .; V gene: TRBV6-2/TRBV6-3; J gene: TRBJ2-3; clone size: few; CDR3 protein: CASTPVAHTDTQYF; CDR3 DNA: TGTGCCAGCACCCCGGTAGCCCACACAGATACGCAGTATTTT
D gene: .; V gene: TRBV7-2; J gene: TRBJ2-1; clone size: few; CDR3 protein: CASRARGSGYNEQFF; CDR3 DNA: TGTGCCAGCAGAGCTCGCGGCAGCGGGTACAATGAGCAGTTCTTC
D gene: TRBD2; V gene: TRBV7-9; J gene: TRBJ2-3; clone size: .; CDR3 protein: CASSGTSASTDTQYF; CDR3 DNA: TGTGCCAGCAGTGGGACTAGCGCGAGCACAGATACGCAGTATTTT
D gene: .; V gene: TRBV4-1; J gene: TRBJ1-5; clone size: few; CDR3 protein: CASSQGLDQPQHF; CDR3 DNA: TGCGCCAGCAGCCAAGGGTTGGATCAGCCCCAGCATTTT
D gene: .; V gene: TRBV20-1; J gene: TRBJ1-5; clone size: few; CDR3 protein: CSARDHGRDQPQHF; CDR3 DNA: TGCAGTGCTAGGGACCACGGACGGGATCAGCCCCAGCATTTT
D gene: TRBD2; V gene: TRBV12-3/TRBV12-4; J gene: TRBJ2-3; clone size: .; CDR3 protein: CASSLLAVGYSGTDTQYF; CDR3 DNA: TGTGCCAGCAGTTTGCTAGCGGTGGGGTATTCTGGCACAGATACGCAGTATTTT
D gene: .; V gene: TRBV29-1; J gene: TRBJ1-2; clone size: .; CDR3 protein: CSVEDMGLYGYTF; CDR3 DNA: TGCAGCGTTGAGGACATGGGGCTCTATGGCTACACCTTC
D gene: TRBD1; V gene: TRBV5-6; J gene: TRBJ1-6; clone size: .; CDR3 protein: CASSFGQGSNSPLHF; CDR3 DNA: TGTGCCAGCAGCTTCGGACAGGGAAGTAATTCACCCCTCCACTTT
D gene: .; V gene: TRBV20-1; J gene: TRBJ2-5; clone size: .; CDR3 protein: CSAPGDLQETQYF; CDR3 DNA: TGCAGTGCTCCCGGGGACCTACAAGAGACCCAGTACTTC
D gene: TRBD1; V gene: TRBV27; J gene: TRBJ2-2; clone size: .; CDR3 protein: CASSPMGHRGRGTGELFF; CDR3 DNA: TGTGCCAGCAGCCCTATGGGACACAGGGGGCGCGGAACCGGGGAGCTGTTTTTT
D gene: TRBD1; V gene: TRBV5-5; J gene: TRBJ2-1; clone size: few; CDR3 protein: CASSFRDRAYLDNEQFF; CDR3 DNA: TGTGCCAGCAGCTTCCGGGACAGGGCTTATCTTGACAATGAGCAGTTCTTC
D gene: .; V gene: TRBV4-1; J gene: TRBJ2-5; clone size: once; CDR3 protein: CASSELPPGLGETQYF; CDR3 DNA: TGCGCCAGCAGCGAACTCCCTCCCGGGTTAGGAGAGACCCAGTACTTC
D gene: .; V gene: TRBV5-1; J gene: TRBJ2-7; clone size: .; CDR3 protein: CASSSRLEGGHEQYF; CDR3 DNA: TGCGCCAGCAGCTCCCGACTGGAGGGCGGCCACGAGCAGTACTTC
D gene: .; V gene: TRBV5-1; J gene: TRBJ2-1; clone size: .; CDR3 protein: CASSLVPGGGNEQFF; CDR3 DNA: TGCGCCAGCAGCTTGGTACCCGGTGGAGGAAATGAGCAGTTCTTC
D gene: .; V gene: TRBV11-2; J gene: TRBJ2-3; clone size: .; CDR3 protein: CASSSSEGYTQYF; CDR3 DNA: TGTGCCAGCAGCTCCTCAGAGGGGTATACGCAGTATTTT
D gene: .; V gene: TRBV7-2; J gene: TRBJ2-7; clone size: .; CDR3 protein: CASSLPGWRYEQYF; CDR3 DNA: TGTGCCAGCAGCTTACCAGGGTGGCGCTACGAGCAGTACTTC
D gene: .; V gene: TRBV5-6; J gene: TRBJ2-5; clone size: many; CDR3 protein: CASSLLGRGQETQYF; CDR3 DNA: TGTGCCAGCAGCCTTCTTGGGAGGGGGCAAGAGACCCAGTACTTC
D gene: .; V gene: TRBV27; J gene: TRBJ2-5; clone size: many; CDR3 protein: CASSPFGGKGETQYF; CDR3 DNA: TGTGCCAGCAGTCCTTTTGGCGGGAAAGGGGAGACCCAGTACTTC
D gene: TRBD2; V gene: TRBV4-1; J gene: TRBJ2-7; clone size: .; CDR3 protein: CASKRLAGGTYEQYF; CDR3 DNA: TGCGCCAGCAAGAGGCTAGCGGGAGGAACCTACGAGCAGTACTTC
D gene: .; V gene: TRBV12-3/TRBV12-4; J gene: TRBJ2-7; clone size: many; CDR3 protein: CASSSGRFWTYEQYF; CDR3 DNA: TGTGCCAGCAGTTCGGGACGGTTTTGGACCTACGAGCAGTACTTC
D gene: .; V gene: TRBV5-1; J gene: TRBJ1-2; clone size: .; CDR3 protein: CASSGLHYGYTF; CDR3 DNA: TGCGCCAGCAGCGGCCTTCACTATGGCTACACCTTC
D gene: TRBD2; V gene: TRBV7-9; J gene: TRBJ2-1; clone size: few; CDR3 protein: CASSHRPGLAGFDEQFF; CDR3 DNA: TGTGCCAGCAGCCATAGACCGGGACTAGCGGGATTCGATGAGCAGTTCTTC
D gene: TRBD2; V gene: TRBV5-4; J gene: TRBJ2-3; clone size: .; CDR3 protein: CASSLSAGGGTDTQYF; CDR3 DNA: TGTGCCAGCAGCTTGAGCGCGGGAGGGGGCACAGATACGCAGTATTTT
D gene: .; V gene: TRBV9; J gene: TRBJ2-3; clone size: .; CDR3 protein: CASSVEPRPDTQYF; CDR3 DNA: TGTGCCAGCAGCGTAGAACCTAGACCAGATACGCAGTATTTT
D gene: TRBD2; V gene: TRBV27; J gene: TRBJ2-7; clone size: .; CDR3 protein: CASSYSGTTSSYEQYF; CDR3 DNA: TGTGCCAGCAGTTACTCCGGGACTACCAGCTCCTACGAGCAGTACTTC
D gene: TRBD2; V gene: TRBV20-1; J gene: TRBJ2-7; clone size: few; CDR3 protein: CSAGGLAGRSYEQYF; CDR3 DNA: TGCAGTGCTGGGGGACTAGCGGGAAGGTCCTACGAGCAGTACTTC